Listed below are T cell receptor beta chains from one sample, sequenced in a study of cytomegalovirus exposure and HLA in healthy donors. The table came from immunoSEQ multiplex PCR; TCRdb's copy has only in-frame clones and leaves some out. Of approximately 110,000 clones listed, about 78% are singletons. Sequenced material: PBMCs. Receptor source: a woman aged 40 to 50 in good health and CMV-seropositive. CDR3s include the opening cysteine and the closing phenylalanine or tryptophan. A D gene is named only where the DNA matches it firmly. Clone size appears in some rows only: once, few, many, or a class for an expanded clone.

D,J,V,size,length,DNA,CDR3
-,TRBJ2-5,TRBV9,-,16,TGTGCCAGCAGTACAGGGTCGAGATCTTTCCAAGAGACCCAGTACTTC,CASSTGSRSFQETQYF
TRBD2,TRBJ2-3,TRBV10-3,-,15,TGTGCCATCAGCGGGACTAGCGGGGGGCCAGATACGCAGTATTTT,CAISGTSGGPDTQYF
TRBD2,TRBJ2-2,TRBV4-2,once,17,TGTGCCAGCAGCCAAGGTTCAAGGACTAGCGGGGCCGGGGAGCTGTTTTTT,CASSQGSRTSGAGELFF
TRBD1,TRBJ2-2,TRBV2,once,14,TGTGCCAGCAGTACCGGGACAGGGACCGGGGAGCTGTTTTTT,CASSTGTGTGELFF
-,TRBJ1-6,TRBV2,few,13,TGTGCCAGTACCGGGGAAATTAATTCACCCCTCCACTTT,CASTGEINSPLHF
-,TRBJ1-5,TRBV2,-,12,TGTGCCAGCAGTGGAACAAAACAGCCCCAGCATTTT,CASSGTKQPQHF
TRBD1,TRBJ2-5,TRBV5-4,-,17,TGTGCCAGCAGCTTGGGTGGGAAACAGGGGAGACAAGAGACCCAGTACTTC,CASSLGGKQGRQETQYF
TRBD2,TRBJ2-3,TRBV2,-,18,TGTGCCAGCAGTGAAGATGGGGTGGTAGCGGGGGGCACAGATACGCAGTATTTT,CASSEDGVVAGGTDTQYF
-,TRBJ1-1,TRBV6-1,few,13,TGTGCCAGCAGTGAGGCTAGGAACACTGAAGCTTTCTTT,CASSEARNTEAFF
TRBD1,TRBJ2-7,TRBV10-3,-,13,TGTGCCACCTGGGACAGGGGAAACTACGAGCAGTACTTC,CATWDRGNYEQYF
-,TRBJ2-7,TRBV15,-,13,TGTGCCACCAGCAGAGATCAGGGCTACGAGCAGTACTTC,CATSRDQGYEQYF
TRBD1,TRBJ1-5,TRBV7-9,-,15,TGTGCCAGCAGCTCTTACAGGGGGAGGATACAGCCCCAGCATTTT,CASSSYRGRIQPQHF
TRBD1,TRBJ1-1,TRBV5-4,once,16,TGTGCCAGCAGCCCCCCCCCGACAGGGGGGGACACTGAAGCTTTCTTT,CASSPPPTGGDTEAFF
TRBD1,TRBJ1-1,TRBV9,-,16,TGTGCCAGCACACGGGCAGGGGGACTTTCGGGCACTGAAGCTTTCTTT,CASTRAGGLSGTEAFF
-,TRBJ1-1,TRBV15,-,13,TGTGCCACCAGCAGGGACGGGGGGACTGAAGCTTTCTTT,CATSRDGGTEAFF
-,TRBJ1-4,TRBV20-1,-,11,TGCAGTGCCCCGCGATTAGAAAAACTGTTTTTT,CSAPRLEKLFF
TRBD1,TRBJ1-1,TRBV6-5,-,14,TGTGCCAGCGGGGACAGGGGCTGGACCGCTGAAGCTTTCTTT,CASGDRGWTAEAFF
-,TRBJ2-7,TRBV6-5,-,15,TGTGCCAGCAGTTACAGTCGGGGGATCTCCTACGAGCAGTACTTC,CASSYSRGISYEQYF
TRBD2,TRBJ2-3,TRBV4-3,-,19,TGCGCCAGCAGCCAAGATCCAAGGGGGCTAGCGGGGAGCACAGATACGCAGTATTTT,CASSQDPRGLAGSTDTQYF
TRBD1,TRBJ1-1,TRBV5-6,-,15,TGTGCCAGCAGCTTGTGGGACAGGGTATCCACTGAAGCTTTCTTT,CASSLWDRVSTEAFF
TRBD2,TRBJ2-5,TRBV5-4,-,17,TGTGCCAGCAGTTCGGGGGGGTTTGTCAGACACCAAGAGACCCAGTACTTC,CASSSGGFVRHQETQYF
-,TRBJ2-1,TRBV5-1,-,16,TGCGCCAGCAGCCCGGTGGTGGGGGGGCAATACAATGAGCAGTTCTTC,CASSPVVGGQYNEQFF
-,TRBJ1-2,TRBV14,-,12,TGTGCCAGCAGCCAACTGCAGGTCAGCTACACCTTC,CASSQLQVSYTF
-,TRBJ2-5,TRBV2,-,13,TGTGCCAGCACCGGACAGTCCCAAGAGACCCAGTACTTC,CASTGQSQETQYF
-,TRBJ1-3,TRBV5-6,many,14,TGTGCCAGCAGCTTGGGACAGCTGGGAAACACCATATATTTT,CASSLGQLGNTIYF
-,TRBJ1-5,TRBV2,-,16,TGTGCCAGCAGTGTTTTGGCGGACTATAGCAATCAGCCCCAGCATTTT,CASSVLADYSNQPQHF
-,TRBJ1-1,TRBV7-2,-,14,TGTGCCAGCAGCTTAGCGAGGGGGGGGACTGAAGCTTTCTTT,CASSLARGGTEAFF
-,TRBJ1-1,TRBV25-1,-,12,TGTGCCAGCAGTGAAATGGGGACAGAAGCTTTCTTT,CASSEMGTEAFF
TRBD1,TRBJ2-7,TRBV2,-,16,TGTGCCAGCACCGGCAGTCCCGGGACAGGGGCCTACGAGCAGTACTTC,CASTGSPGTGAYEQYF